Below, one T cell receptor (beta chain) is given with its context. Its specificity is unknown. With the read ending 3 residues before the CDR3 end, the germline J gene is used to fill in that end. The data are from a study of T cells in women clearing cervical HPV infection. Study overall: Controls gave blood once infection was undetectable; cases at lesion identification. HLA type could not be excluded as a confounder.

Here immunoSEQ multiplex PCR was the method, and the copy in TCRdb shows in-frame clones only, minus some. The data include roughly 19,000 clones; the top ten clones carry over 5%. Notes on the study in general: Effector/memory and HPV-specific T cells were not isolated, and association timing is unknown. Controls had more TRBV6-7 (roughly 0.16%) than cases (approximately 0.11%).

This CDR3 spans 14 amino acids. Germline V gene data show CDR1 as LNHDA and CDR2 as SQIVND (reference sequence). The chain combines TRBV19 with TRBJ2-3, with 8 bases aligning to TRBD1. This receptor was taken from a woman aged 18 to 75 with a cervical HPV16 infection that either progressed to CIN3+ or cleared (not recorded which). Sequencing input: blood buffy coat. CDR3 region: CASSDRDGAEAQYF. The CDR3 DNA, read in part, is TGTGCCAGTTCGGACAGGGACGGTGCTGAGGCG.